Sequencing of this T cell receptor beta chain was carried out in a study of CD8+CD57+ T cells in acquired aplastic anemia. Study-level information: Sorting CD4+ and CD8+ cells gave DNA averaging approximately 3 ug.

CD8+CD57+ cell expansion, shown by flow cytometry, had occurred in the patients selected for sequencing. Patients had received no therapy at the time of blood sampling. This CDR3 region has 15 residues. V lost 4 bases and J lost 5, with 15 bases in between. The V gene's germline CDR1 is MNHEY and CDR2 SVGAGI. Genomic DNA, the template, was used for profiling of the TCR beta VDJ and CDR3. TCRdb ran MiXCR on the reads and lists one entry per CDR3 protein. The top ten clones hold around 3.2% of a sample with approximately 170,000 distinct CDR3 sequences, roughly 50% of them seen once. The chain is built from TRBV6-5 and TRBJ1-5, with a weak D call TRBD1 (6 bases). This TCR derives from a human donor with aplastic anemia. Sequencing was done on a sample of sorted CD4+, CD8+, or CD8+CD57+ T cells (not recorded which) from PBMCs. The chain's CDR3 is CASSSLGTTYQPQHF. The CDR3 nucleotides are TGTGCCAGCAGTTCCCTGGGGACAACCTATCAGCCCCAGCATTTT.